These 9 T cell receptor beta chains were sequenced from one sample in a study of blood T cell repertoires in COVID-19. Profiling relied on immunoSEQ multiplex PCR, and the TCRdb table lists in-frame clones only, not all of them. The table records about 160,000 clones, about 80% of them present only once. Sequenced material: peripheral blood. The receptors derive from a woman older than 75 with acute or convalescent COVID-19.

J is TRBJ2-3 and V is TRBV20-1; D gene unclear. Germline V gene sequence: CDR1 DFQATT, CDR2 SNEGSKA (reference sequence). The CDR3 has 10 residues. Trimming pared 7 bases from V and 4 bases from J, leaving 6 bases between. The CDR3 is CSVISDTQYF. As DNA, the CDR3 is TGCAGTGTAATATCAGATACGCAGTATTTT.

Worth noting for this clone: The same CDR3 is also encoded by other DNA sequences in this sample. This rearrangement joins TRBV5-1 to TRBJ1-2, with 8 bases matching TRBD1. Germline loops: CDR1 SGHRS, CDR2 YFSETQ. Trimming took 0 bases from V and 2 from J; bases not matched to a gene: 0. The CDR3 extends over 14 amino acids. The CDR3 region has the DNA TGCGCCAGCAGCTTGGGACAGGGGAACTATGGCTACACCTTC. This translates into CASSLGQGNYGYTF.

The chain is built from TRBV9 and TRBJ2-5; 7 bases agree with TRBD1. The V gene's germline CDR1 is SGDLS and CDR2 YYNGEE. With V trimmed by 3 bases and J by 4 bases, 6 bases remained unmatched. The CDR3 loop spans 14 amino acids. CDR3 residues: CASSATTGRETQYF. Here the CDR3 DNA reads TGTGCCAGCAGCGCAACGACAGGGAGAGAGACCCAGTACTTC.

The CDR3 bases are TGTGCCAGCAGCCCGGGACAGGGGAATGGCTACACCTTC. This encodes CASSPGQGNGYTF. V and J are TRBV7-9 and TRBJ1-2; the match to TRBD1 covers 10 bases. The J segment lost 6 bases and the V segment lost 5 bases, leaving 3 bases of the junction unmatched. Germline lookup yields CDR1 SEHNR and CDR2 FQNEAQ (reference sequence). This CDR3 is built from 13 residues.

This rearrangement joins TRBV11-3 to TRBJ2-1; D may be TRBD1 (7 bases). Germline V gene data show CDR1 as SGHNT and CDR2 as YENEEA. The CDR3 runs to 12 residues. V gave up 4 bases and J gave up 8 bases, with 9 bases separating them. The CDR3 is CASSSRGDEQFF. The DNA for the CDR3 is TGTGCCAGCAGCTCCAGGGGGGATGAGCAGTTCTTC.

The DNA for the CDR3 is TGTGCCAGCAGTTACGGCGGGAGCACCCCAGATACGCAGTATTTT. Its protein product is CASSYGGSTPDTQYF. This rearrangement joins TRBV6-6 to TRBJ2-3, with 7 bases that match TRBD2. J lost 4 bases, V lost 2 bases, and 6 bases had no gene match. There are 15 residues in the CDR3. Germline CDR1 reads MNHNY; CDR2 reads SVGAGI (reference sequence).

This chain uses TRBV2 with TRBJ2-1, with TRBD2 identical over 15 bases. CDR1 is SNHLY, CDR2 FYNNEI, per germline. This CDR3 is built from 19 residues. With 5 bases clipped from V and 5 bases from J, the junction kept 13 bases outside the gene matches. The CDR3 nucleotides read TGTGCCAGCAGTATTGGGACTAGCGGGAGGTCGATCACCCACAATGAGCAGTTCTTC. Translated: CASSIGTSGRSITHNEQFF.

This rearrangement joins TRBV4-2 to TRBJ2-3; D may be TRBD1 (5 bases). CDR1 and CDR2 from the germline V gene are LGHNA and YNFKEQ. This CDR3 comprises 15 residues. The V and J ends lost 2 bases and 1 base respectively, with 10 bases between them. CDR3 amino acids: CASSQRDRRTDTQYF. CDR3 nucleotide sequence: TGTGCCAGCAGCCAACGAGACAGACGCACAGATACGCAGTATTTT.

A remark on this clone: This sample also contains other DNA sequences that code for the same CDR3. The chain uses TRBV7-6 and TRBJ2-7; the match to TRBD2 covers 7 bases. V trimming: 3 bases; J trimming: 6 bases; junction bases outside the gene matches: 5. This CDR3 is 13 amino acids long. Germline V gene data show CDR1 as SGHVS and CDR2 as FNYEAQ. CDR3 loop: CASSLGGPGEQYF. CDR3 DNA: TGTGCCAGCAGCTTGGGAGGGCCTGGCGAGCAGTACTTC.